This T cell receptor beta chain was sequenced in a study of T cells in Graves' hyperthyroidism and ophthalmopathy. The investigators amplified TCR beta CDR3 regions from RNA transcripts. First-round RT-PCR with HTBI primers amplified the TCR CDR3 region. TCRdb re-called the multiplex PCR reads with MiXCR, one entry per CDR3 protein. Altogether roughly 420,000 distinct CDR3 sequences are present, approximately 15% being singletons, with the ten largest covering 7.5% to 9%. Trimming stripped 8 bases from V and 7 bases from J, with 12 bases between. CDR3 length equals 11 residues. In germline, CDR1 is MNHEY, CDR2 SVGEGT. This clonotype was detected ten times or more. Diagnoses were established using clinical symptoms, serum thyroxine and TRAb, thyroid ultrasound and orbital computed tomography.

The sample was blood. The chain couples TRBV6-2 or TRBV6-3 to TRBJ2-7; D unresolved. This receptor was identified in a young woman with Graves' hyperthyroidism. The CDR3 spells CASSHTTEQYF. The DNA for the CDR3 is TGTGCCAGCTCCCACACTACGGAGCAGTACTTC.